The clone carrying this T cell receptor beta chain occurred a few times. Its matching antigen is unknown. It was RNA transcripts that yielded the amplified TCR beta CDR3 regions. A set of HTBI primers served as the primers for a first-round RT-PCR of the TCR CDR3. MiXCR was run by TCRdb on the multiplex PCR reads, yielding one entry per CDR3 protein. The sample records some 740,000 distinct CDR3 sequences, 12% to 15% being singletons. This record belongs to a study of T cells in Graves' hyperthyroidism and ophthalmopathy. Findings and caveats of the study: Ophthalmopathy and stable hyperthyroidism were separated by a 13 V-J model.

V gave up 5 bases and J gave up 7 bases; unmatched junction bases: 10. Germline loops: CDR1 LNHDA, CDR2 SQIVND (reference sequence). The CDR3 loop spans 15 amino acids. Material: blood. This clonotype was obtained from a woman younger than 30 with Graves' hyperthyroidism. The chain carries TRBV19 and TRBJ1-4; 7 nucleotides agree with TRBD1. Written as DNA, the CDR3 is TGTGCCAGTAGTCCGCGCCTTGGGACAGCTGAAAAACTGTTTTTT. Translating it yields CASSPRLGTAEKLFF.